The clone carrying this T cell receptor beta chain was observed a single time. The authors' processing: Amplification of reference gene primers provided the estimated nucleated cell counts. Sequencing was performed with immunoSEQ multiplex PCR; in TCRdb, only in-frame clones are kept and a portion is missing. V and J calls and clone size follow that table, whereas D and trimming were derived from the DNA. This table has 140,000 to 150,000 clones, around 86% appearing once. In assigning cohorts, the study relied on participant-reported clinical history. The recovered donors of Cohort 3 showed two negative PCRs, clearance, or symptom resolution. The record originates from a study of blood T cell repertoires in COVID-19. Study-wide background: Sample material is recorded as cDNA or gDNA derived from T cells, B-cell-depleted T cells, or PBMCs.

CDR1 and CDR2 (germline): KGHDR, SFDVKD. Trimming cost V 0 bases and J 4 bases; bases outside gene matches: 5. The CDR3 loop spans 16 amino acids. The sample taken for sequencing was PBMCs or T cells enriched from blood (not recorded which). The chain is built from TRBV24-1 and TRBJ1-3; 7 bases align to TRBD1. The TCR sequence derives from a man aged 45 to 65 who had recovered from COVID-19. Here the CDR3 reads CATSDLSQGVGNTIYF. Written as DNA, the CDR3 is TGTGCCACCAGTGATTTGTCCCAGGGGGTAGGAAACACCATATATTTT.